Listed below are T cell receptor beta chains from one sample, sequenced in a study of T-cell reconstitution after alpha-beta-depleted transplantation in children. MiXCR was run by TCRdb on the PCR reads, yielding one entry per CDR3 protein. The top ten clones hold around a tenth of a sample with some 280,000 distinct CDR3 sequences, roughly 9.5% of them seen once. The source material was PBMCs from the stem cell graft donor, sampled from the stem cell graft. All receptors derive from a human donor who donated a stem cell graft to a child with SCID. CDR3s include the opening cysteine and the closing phenylalanine or tryptophan. The D gene is left open where the match is weak. A row's size may be missing; if present it is once, few, many or a size class.

J,D,V,size,DNA,CDR3
TRBJ2-1,NA,TRBV7-3,NA,TGTGCCAGCAGCCCCCGCTCCTACAATGAGCAGTTCTTC,CASSPRSYNEQFF
TRBJ2-1,NA,TRBV6-2/TRBV6-3,many,TGTGCCAGCAGTTACTTCGGGAACTCTAATTACAATGAGCAGTTCTTC,CASSYFGNSNYNEQFF
TRBJ2-5,TRBD2,TRBV20-1,NA,TGCAGTGCTAGAACTACTAGCGGGGGCCAAGAGACCCAGTACTTC,CSARTTSGGQETQYF
TRBJ2-7,NA,TRBV6-5,many,TGTGCCAGCAGAACAGGGAGCTACGAGCAGTACTTC,CASRTGSYEQYF
TRBJ2-7,NA,TRBV20-1,NA,TGCAGTGCTAGAGGCCTTATCAATGGGGTCTCCTACGAGCAGTACTTC,CSARGLINGVSYEQYF
TRBJ2-1,TRBD2,TRBV6-1,NA,TGTGCCAGCAGTGAATCTAGCGGGGGCCTCTCCTACAATGAGCAGTTCTTC,CASSESSGGLSYNEQFF
TRBJ2-6,NA,TRBV29-1,few,TGCAGCGTTGAAATCCTGGGGACTGGGGCCAACGTCCTGACTTTC,CSVEILGTGANVLTF
TRBJ2-7,NA,TRBV12-3/TRBV12-4,many,TGTGCCAGCACCCTAACGGGGATCTACGAGCAGTACTTC,CASTLTGIYEQYF
TRBJ2-6,TRBD1,TRBV7-3,NA,TGTGCCAGCAGCACGGACAGGGCTGGGGCCAACGTCCTGACTTTC,CASSTDRAGANVLTF
TRBJ1-1,TRBD1,TRBV12-3/TRBV12-4,few,TGTGCCAGCAGATCAGAGGACAGGCCGAACACTGAAGCTTTCTTT,CASRSEDRPNTEAFF
TRBJ2-2,TRBD2,TRBV29-1,NA,TGCAGCGGCGGGGGACCCGGGGAGCTGTTTTTT,CSGGGPGELFF
TRBJ2-7,TRBD1,TRBV7-9,NA,TGTGCCAGCAGCTCGGGACAGTCCCGGAGCGAGCAGTACTTC,CASSSGQSRSEQYF
TRBJ2-1,TRBD1,TRBV29-1,NA,TGCAGCGTTGAAGCGACAGGGAAATACAATGAGCAGTTCTTC,CSVEATGKYNEQFF
TRBJ2-3,TRBD2,TRBV9,few,TGTGCCAGCAGCCCTACCTGGACTAGCGGGGGGGCGGGTCGCACAGATACGCAGTATTTT,CASSPTWTSGGAGRTDTQYF
TRBJ2-3,NA,TRBV7-9,many,TGTGCCAGCAGCCCCCTTCAGACATCCGCCTCGGATACGCAGTATTTT,CASSPLQTSASDTQYF
TRBJ2-1,NA,TRBV3-1,NA,TGTGCCTCCAGCCAAGTTGCGGGCCCCTACAATGAGCAGTTCTTC,CASSQVAGPYNEQFF
TRBJ2-7,NA,TRBV11-1,NA,TGTGCCAGCAGCACCCGCCTGTGGGGTACAGACACCTACGAGCAGTACTTC,CASSTRLWGTDTYEQYF
TRBJ2-3,NA,TRBV6-6,few,TGTGCCAGCACGATCGGCGATACGCAGTATTTT,CASTIGDTQYF
TRBJ2-3,TRBD2,TRBV20-1,NA,TGCAGTGCTAGGGGACTAGCGGGGCCAGATACGCAGTATTTT,CSARGLAGPDTQYF
TRBJ1-1,NA,TRBV12-3/TRBV12-4,many,TGTGCCAGCAGTTTACGGCATGAAGCTTTCTTT,CASSLRHEAFF
TRBJ2-3,NA,TRBV11-2,few,TGTGCCAGCAGCTGGCAGGGGGGTAGCACAGATACGCAGTATTTT,CASSWQGGSTDTQYF
TRBJ2-3,NA,TRBV20-1,few,TGCAGTGCTAGTGTACCCCGGAGGCCAGATACGCAGTATTTT,CSASVPRRPDTQYF
TRBJ2-7,TRBD2,TRBV4-1,many,TGCGCCAGCAGTTTGGGAGGGCAGAAGTACGAGCAGTACTTC,CASSLGGQKYEQYF
TRBJ2-5,NA,TRBV7-9,few,TGTGCCAGCAGCTTATTCCAAAATGGGGAGACCCAGTACTTC,CASSLFQNGETQYF
TRBJ2-7,TRBD2,TRBV4-1,few,TGCGCCAGCAGCCAAGACAGCGGACTAGCAGCCTACGAGCAGTACTTC,CASSQDSGLAAYEQYF
TRBJ1-2,NA,TRBV5-5,few,TGTGCCAGCAGCTTGGTTGAGGCCGTAAGCTCTGGCTACACCTTC,CASSLVEAVSSGYTF
TRBJ1-1,NA,TRBV2,many,TGTGCCAGCAGGGCGACGGGGTACACTGAAGCTTTCTTT,CASRATGYTEAFF
TRBJ2-7,NA,TRBV15,few,TGTGCCACCAGCAGAGATACAGACAGCTACGAGCAGTACTTC,CATSRDTDSYEQYF
TRBJ1-1,TRBD1,TRBV5-1,many,TGCGCCAGCAGCTTGGAGGCGGACAGGAGGAACACTGAAGCTTTCTTT,CASSLEADRRNTEAFF
TRBJ1-4,NA,TRBV25-1,NA,TGTGCCAGCAGTGAATCGGCAGCGGAAAAACTGTTTTTT,CASSESAAEKLFF
TRBJ2-7,NA,TRBV6-1,few,TGTGCCAGCAGACAGGGACGCACCTCCTACGAGCAGTACTTC,CASRQGRTSYEQYF
TRBJ1-1,TRBD1,TRBV7-3,few,TGTGCCAGCAGTGACAGGGGGGGGGACACTGAAGCTTTCTTT,CASSDRGGDTEAFF
TRBJ2-3,TRBD2,TRBV5-1,many,TGCGCCAGCAGCGAACGGACTAGTCGGACAGATACGCAGTATTTT,CASSERTSRTDTQYF
TRBJ2-3,NA,TRBV3-1,many,TGTGCCAGCAGCCAAGAAGGTCTAGCAGATACGCAGTATTTT,CASSQEGLADTQYF
TRBJ1-5,NA,TRBV5-1,NA,TGCGCCAGCAGATTAAAAACAGGTCAGCCCCAGCATTTT,CASRLKTGQPQHF
TRBJ2-7,TRBD1,TRBV9,many,TGTGCCAGCAGCGCCCGGGACAGGCCTTACGAGCAGTACTTC,CASSARDRPYEQYF
TRBJ1-5,NA,TRBV4-1,few,TGCGCCAGCAGCCAAGATGGAGGGACTGGCAATCAGCCCCAGCATTTT,CASSQDGGTGNQPQHF
TRBJ1-4,NA,TRBV5-1,few,TGCGCCAGCAGCTTGGTTGGGTCGACTAATGAAAAACTGTTTTTT,CASSLVGSTNEKLFF
TRBJ2-1,NA,TRBV5-1,few,TGCGCCAGCAGCTTGGCAGCGAAACTCTACAATGAGCAGTTCTTC,CASSLAAKLYNEQFF
TRBJ2-7,TRBD1,TRBV18,few,TGTGCCAGCTCACCGTCCGGGACAGGGACCGAGCAGTACTTC,CASSPSGTGTEQYF
TRBJ2-2,TRBD1,TRBV5-5,NA,TGTGCCAGCGGGACAGGGAGTCTCAGCTGGGAGCTGCTTTTT,CASGTGSLSWELLF
TRBJ2-1,TRBD2,TRBV10-2,many,TGCGCCAGCAGTGTCGGACTAGCGACTAACAATGAGCAGTTCTTC,CASSVGLATNNEQFF
TRBJ2-7,TRBD2,TRBV7-2,few,TGTGCCAGCAGCTTAGGGCTAGCGGGGATATCCTACGAGCAGTACTTC,CASSLGLAGISYEQYF